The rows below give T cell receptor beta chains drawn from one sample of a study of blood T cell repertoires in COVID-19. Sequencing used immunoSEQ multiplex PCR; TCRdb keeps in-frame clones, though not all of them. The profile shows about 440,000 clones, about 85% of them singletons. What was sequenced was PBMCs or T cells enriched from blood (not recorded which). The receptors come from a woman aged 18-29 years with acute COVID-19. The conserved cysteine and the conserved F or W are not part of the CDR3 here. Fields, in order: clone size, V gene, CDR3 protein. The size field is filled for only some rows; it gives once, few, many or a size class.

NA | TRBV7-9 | ASSGQPNEKLF
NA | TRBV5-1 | ASSLEGSGELF
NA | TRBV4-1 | ASSQHTGGNQPQH
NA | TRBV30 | AWSVQGVRGYT
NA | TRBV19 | ASSIPGTAEAF
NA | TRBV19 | ASNPMDSLPNQPQH
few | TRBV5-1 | ASSSLPGQFLNTEAF
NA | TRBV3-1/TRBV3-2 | ASSHSGTSYEQY
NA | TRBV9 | ASSPQRGQETQY
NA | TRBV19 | ASSESGSETQY
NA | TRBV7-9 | ASSLSRNQPQH
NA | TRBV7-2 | ASSLGAFYEQY
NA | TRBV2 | ASAGQGYIQY
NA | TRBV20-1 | SARRGTGYT
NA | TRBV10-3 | ATSVSRVYGYT
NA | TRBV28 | ASTDRGVTYEQY
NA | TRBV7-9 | ASLSGINEKLF
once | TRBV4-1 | ASSRSSYSNQPQH
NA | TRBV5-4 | ASAGGGAFGETQY
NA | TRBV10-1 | ASSEGAGGAYNEQF
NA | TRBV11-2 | ASSFGGGDEKLF
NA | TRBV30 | AWSGGGIEEF
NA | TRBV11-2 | ASSLVGRDEAF
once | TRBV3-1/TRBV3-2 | AFTPPEVTDTQY
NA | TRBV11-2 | ASSLEAGYGEQF
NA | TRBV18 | ASSPTIAGGYYEQY
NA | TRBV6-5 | ASSAGYDTEAF
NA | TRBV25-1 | ASSGTSGAASYEQY
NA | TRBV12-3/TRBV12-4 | ATSAQVSYGYT
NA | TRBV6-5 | ASTDWTSRSYEQY
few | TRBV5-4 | ASRGTAHYGYT
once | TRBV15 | ATSSESHNEQF
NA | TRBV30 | ACSETGELF
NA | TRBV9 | ASSAGGFLYGYT
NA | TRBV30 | AWARGTGRYGYT
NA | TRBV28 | ASSLPGSNSPLH
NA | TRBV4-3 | ASSQGAWTGYNEQF
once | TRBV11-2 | ASSSPQGTNSPLH
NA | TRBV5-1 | ASSIRGQGDTGELF
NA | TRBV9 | ASSVATTGYGYT
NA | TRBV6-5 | ASLGTDQHYGYT
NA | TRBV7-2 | ASSLNPGTGQGQPQH
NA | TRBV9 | ASSPEGQY
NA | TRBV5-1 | ASSWSRGRPNTEAF
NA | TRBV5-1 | ASSLVLPNEQF
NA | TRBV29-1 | SVEVRIHHGDYGYT
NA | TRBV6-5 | ASSTTLQGSYGYT
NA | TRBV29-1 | SVHPRGSGTEAF
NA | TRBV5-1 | ASSYSGTGDNEQF
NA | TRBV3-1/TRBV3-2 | ASSHGTENTGELF
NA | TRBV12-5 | ASGLGQGERAWNNEQF